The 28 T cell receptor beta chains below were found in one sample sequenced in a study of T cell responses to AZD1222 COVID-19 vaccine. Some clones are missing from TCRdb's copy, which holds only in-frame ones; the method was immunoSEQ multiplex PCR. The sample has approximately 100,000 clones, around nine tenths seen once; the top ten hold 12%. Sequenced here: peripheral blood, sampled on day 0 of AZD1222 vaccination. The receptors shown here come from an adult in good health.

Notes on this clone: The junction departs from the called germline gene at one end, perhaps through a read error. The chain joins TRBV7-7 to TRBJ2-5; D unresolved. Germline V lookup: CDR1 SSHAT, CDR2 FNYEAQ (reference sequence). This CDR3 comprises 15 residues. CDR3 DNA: TGTGCTAGCAGCCCCCTGGGTGGGCCGGAAGAGACCCAGTACTTC. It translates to CASSPLGGPEETQYF.

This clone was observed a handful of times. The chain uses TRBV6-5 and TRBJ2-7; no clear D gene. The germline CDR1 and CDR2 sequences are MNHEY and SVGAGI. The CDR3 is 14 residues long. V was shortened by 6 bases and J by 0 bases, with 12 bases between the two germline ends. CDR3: CASRTELYSYEQYF. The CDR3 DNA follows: TGTGCCAGCAGGACGGAACTATACTCCTACGAGCAGTACTTC.

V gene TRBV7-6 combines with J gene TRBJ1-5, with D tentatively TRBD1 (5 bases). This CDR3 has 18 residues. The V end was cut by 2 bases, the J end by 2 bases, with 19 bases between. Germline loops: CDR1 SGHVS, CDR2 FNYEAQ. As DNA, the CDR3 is TGTGCCAGCAGCTTATCGTCGGGGGGTGGTTCGGGCAATCAGCCCCAGCATTTT. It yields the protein CASSLSSGGGSGNQPQHF.

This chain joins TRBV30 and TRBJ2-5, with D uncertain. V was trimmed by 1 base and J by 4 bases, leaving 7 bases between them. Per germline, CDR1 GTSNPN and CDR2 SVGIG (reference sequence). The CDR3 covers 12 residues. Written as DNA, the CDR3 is TGTGCCTGGAGTGGGGCTGGAGAGACCCAGTACTTC. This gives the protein CAWSGAGETQYF.

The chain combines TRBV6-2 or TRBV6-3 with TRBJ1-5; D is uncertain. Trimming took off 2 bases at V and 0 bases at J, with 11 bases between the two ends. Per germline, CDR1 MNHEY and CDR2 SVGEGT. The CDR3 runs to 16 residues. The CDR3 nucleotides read TGTGCCAGCAGTTACCCCCTATGGGGTAGCAATCAGCCCCAGCATTTT. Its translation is CASSYPLWGSNQPQHF.

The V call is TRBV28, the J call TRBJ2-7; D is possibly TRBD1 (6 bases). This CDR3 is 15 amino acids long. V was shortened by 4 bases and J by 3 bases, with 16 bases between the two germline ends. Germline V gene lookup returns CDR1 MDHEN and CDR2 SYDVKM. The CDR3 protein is CASSYLRDTYYEQYF. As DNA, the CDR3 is TGTGCCAGCAGTTACCTGAGGGACACTTACTACGAGCAGTACTTC.

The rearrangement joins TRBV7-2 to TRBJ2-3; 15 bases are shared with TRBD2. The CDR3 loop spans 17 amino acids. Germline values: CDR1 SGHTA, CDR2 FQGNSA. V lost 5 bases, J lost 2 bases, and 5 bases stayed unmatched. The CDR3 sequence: CASSMGLAGGPTDTQYF. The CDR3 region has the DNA TGTGCCAGCAGCATGGGACTAGCGGGAGGACCCACAGATACGCAGTATTTT.

The CDR3 DNA sequence: TGTGCCAGCAACAGGGGCGGGGAGGACACCGGGGAGCTGTTTTTT. Protein sequence: CASNRGGEDTGELFF. The chain combines TRBV9 with TRBJ2-2; D might be TRBD1 (7 bases). From germline, CDR1 is SGDLS and CDR2 YYNGEE. V was cut by 6 bases and J by 3 bases, with 15 bases left in between. This CDR3 region has 15 residues.

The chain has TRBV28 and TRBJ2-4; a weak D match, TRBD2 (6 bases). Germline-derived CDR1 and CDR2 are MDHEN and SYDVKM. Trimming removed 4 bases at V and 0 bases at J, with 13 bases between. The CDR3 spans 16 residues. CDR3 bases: TGTGCCAGCAGTTCCTTTAGCGGAATAGCCAAAAACATTCAGTACTTC. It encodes CASSSFSGIAKNIQYF. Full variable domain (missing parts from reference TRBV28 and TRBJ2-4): DVKVTQSSRYLVKRTGEKVFLECVQDMDHENMFWYRQDPGLGLRLIYFSYDVKMKEKGDIPEGYSVSREKKERFSLILESASTNQTSMYLCASSSFSGIAKNIQYFGAGTRLSVL.

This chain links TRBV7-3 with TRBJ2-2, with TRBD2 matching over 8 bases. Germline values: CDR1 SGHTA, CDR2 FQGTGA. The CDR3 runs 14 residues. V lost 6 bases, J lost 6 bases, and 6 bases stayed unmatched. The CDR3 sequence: CASSRSGSPGELFF. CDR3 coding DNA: TGTGCCAGCAGTCGGAGCGGGAGCCCCGGGGAGCTGTTTTTT. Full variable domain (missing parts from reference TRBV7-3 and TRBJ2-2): GAGVSQTPSNKVTEKGKYVELRCDPISGHTALYWYRQSLGQGPEFLIYFQGTGAADDSGLPNDRFFAVRPEGSVSTLKIQRTERGDSAVYLCASSRSGSPGELFFGEGSRLTVL.

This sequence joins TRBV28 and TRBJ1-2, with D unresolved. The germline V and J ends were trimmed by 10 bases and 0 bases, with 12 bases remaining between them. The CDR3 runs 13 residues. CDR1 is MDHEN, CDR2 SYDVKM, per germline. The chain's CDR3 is CAIEESTNYGYTF. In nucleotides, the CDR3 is TGTGCCATCGAGGAGAGCACTAACTATGGCTACACCTTC.

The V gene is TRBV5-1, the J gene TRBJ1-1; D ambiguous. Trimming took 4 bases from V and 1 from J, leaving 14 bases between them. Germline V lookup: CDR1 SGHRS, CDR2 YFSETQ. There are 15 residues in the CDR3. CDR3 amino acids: CASSIDGRENTEAFF. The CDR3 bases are TGCGCCAGCAGCATAGACGGACGGGAGAACACTGAAGCTTTCTTT.

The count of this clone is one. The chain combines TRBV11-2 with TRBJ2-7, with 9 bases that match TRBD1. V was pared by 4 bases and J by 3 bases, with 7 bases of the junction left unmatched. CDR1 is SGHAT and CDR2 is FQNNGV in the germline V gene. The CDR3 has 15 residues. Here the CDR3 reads CASSSRTGADYEQYF. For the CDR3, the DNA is TGTGCCAGCAGCTCAAGGACAGGGGCGGACTACGAGCAGTACTTC.

This chain's CDR3 is CASSIRLQGLHSGNTIYF. As DNA, the CDR3 is TGTGCCAGTAGTATTCGTTTGCAGGGGCTCCACTCTGGAAACACCATATATTTT. The gene calls are TRBV19 and TRBJ1-3, with a weak D call TRBD1 (6 bases). This CDR3 spans 18 amino acids. Trimming stripped 3 bases from V and 0 bases from J, with 18 bases between. The germline V gene encodes CDR1 LNHDA and CDR2 SQIVND (reference sequence).

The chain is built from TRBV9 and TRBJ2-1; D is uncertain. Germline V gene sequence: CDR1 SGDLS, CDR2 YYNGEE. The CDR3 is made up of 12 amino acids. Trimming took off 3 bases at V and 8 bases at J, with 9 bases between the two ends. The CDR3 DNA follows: TGTGCCAGCAGCGCCCGGATCGATGAGCAGTTCTTC. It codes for CASSARIDEQFF.

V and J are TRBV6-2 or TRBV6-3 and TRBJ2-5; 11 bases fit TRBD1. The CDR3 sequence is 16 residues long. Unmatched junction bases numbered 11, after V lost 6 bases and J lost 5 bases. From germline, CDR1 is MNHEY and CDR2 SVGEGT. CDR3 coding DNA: TGTGCCAGCAGCCCCATCTGGACAGGGGGCAAGGAGACCCAGTACTTC. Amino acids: CASSPIWTGGKETQYF.

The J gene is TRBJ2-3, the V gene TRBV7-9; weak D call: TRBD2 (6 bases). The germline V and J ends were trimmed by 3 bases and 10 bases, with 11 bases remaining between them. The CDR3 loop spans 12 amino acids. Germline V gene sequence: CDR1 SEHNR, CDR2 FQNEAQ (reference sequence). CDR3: CASSFVWGAQYF. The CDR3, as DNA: TGTGCCAGCAGCTTCGTTTGGGGGGCGCAGTATTTT.

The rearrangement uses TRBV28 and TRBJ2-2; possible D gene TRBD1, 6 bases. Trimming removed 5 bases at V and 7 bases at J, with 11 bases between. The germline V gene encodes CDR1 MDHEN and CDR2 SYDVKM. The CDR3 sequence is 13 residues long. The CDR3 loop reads CASSGTGFGELFF. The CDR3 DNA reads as TGTGCCAGCAGTGGAACAGGGTTCGGGGAGCTGTTTTTT.

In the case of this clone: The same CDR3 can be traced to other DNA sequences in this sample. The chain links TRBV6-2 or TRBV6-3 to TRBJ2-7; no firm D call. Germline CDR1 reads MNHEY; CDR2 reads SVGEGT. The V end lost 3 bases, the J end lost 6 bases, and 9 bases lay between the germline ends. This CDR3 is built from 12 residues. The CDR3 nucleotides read TGTGCCAGCAGTTATGGGGTCCGCGAGCAGTACTTC. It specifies CASSYGVREQYF.

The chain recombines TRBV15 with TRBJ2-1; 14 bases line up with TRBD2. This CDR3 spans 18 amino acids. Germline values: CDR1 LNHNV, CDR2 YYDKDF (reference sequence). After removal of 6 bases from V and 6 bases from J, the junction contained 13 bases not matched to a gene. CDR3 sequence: CATRLGNLGLAGANEQFF. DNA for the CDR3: TGTGCCACCAGGTTAGGCAACCTGGGACTAGCGGGAGCCAATGAGCAGTTCTTC.

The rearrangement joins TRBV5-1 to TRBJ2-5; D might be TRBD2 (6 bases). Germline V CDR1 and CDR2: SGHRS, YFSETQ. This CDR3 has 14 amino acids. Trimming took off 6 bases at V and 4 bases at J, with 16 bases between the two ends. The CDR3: CASNVGGSGETQYF. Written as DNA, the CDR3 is TGCGCCAGCAATGTGGGAGGCTCAGGAGAGACCCAGTACTTC.

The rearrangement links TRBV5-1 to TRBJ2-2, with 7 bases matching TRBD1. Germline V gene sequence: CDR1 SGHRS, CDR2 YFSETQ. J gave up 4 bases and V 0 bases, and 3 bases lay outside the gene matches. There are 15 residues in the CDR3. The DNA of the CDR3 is TGCGCCAGCAGCTTGGGGTCAGGGGGCACCGGGGAGCTGTTTTTT. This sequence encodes CASSLGSGGTGELFF.

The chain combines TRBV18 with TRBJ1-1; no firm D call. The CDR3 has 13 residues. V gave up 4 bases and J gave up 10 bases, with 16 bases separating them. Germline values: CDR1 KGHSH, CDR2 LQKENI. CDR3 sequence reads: CASSRAQMIGAFF. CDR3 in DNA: TGTGCCAGCTCACGGGCGCAAATGATCGGAGCTTTCTTT. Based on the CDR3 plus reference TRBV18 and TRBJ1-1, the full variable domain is NAGVMQNPRHLVRRRGQEARLRCSPMKGHSHVYWYRQLPEEGLKFMVYLQKENIIDESGMPKERFSAEFPKEGPSILRIQQVVRGDSAAYFCASSRAQMIGAFFGQGTRLTVV.

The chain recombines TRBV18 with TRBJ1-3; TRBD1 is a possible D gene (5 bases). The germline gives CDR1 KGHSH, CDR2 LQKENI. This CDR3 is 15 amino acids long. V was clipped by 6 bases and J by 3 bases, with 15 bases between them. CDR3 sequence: CASSRRGEGGNTIYF. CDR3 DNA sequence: TGTGCCAGCTCCCGACGAGGGGAAGGTGGAAACACCATATATTTT.

CDR3 DNA: TGTGCCAGCAGTTTAATTTCAGGGCTAAGCACAGATACGCAGTATTTT. Amino acids: CASSLISGLSTDTQYF. The chain has TRBV27 and TRBJ2-3, with D possibly matching TRBD1 (5 bases). The CDR3 runs 16 residues. Trimming took 2 bases from V and 0 from J, leaving 12 bases between them. Germline V gives CDR1 MNHEY, CDR2 SMNVEV (reference sequence).

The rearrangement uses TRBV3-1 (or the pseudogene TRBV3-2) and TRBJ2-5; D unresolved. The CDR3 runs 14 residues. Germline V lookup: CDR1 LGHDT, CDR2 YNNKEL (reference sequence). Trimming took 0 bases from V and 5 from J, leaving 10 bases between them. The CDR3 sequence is CASSQDGGKETQYF. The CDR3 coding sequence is TGTGCCAGCAGCCAAGATGGTGGAAAGGAGACCCAGTACTTC.

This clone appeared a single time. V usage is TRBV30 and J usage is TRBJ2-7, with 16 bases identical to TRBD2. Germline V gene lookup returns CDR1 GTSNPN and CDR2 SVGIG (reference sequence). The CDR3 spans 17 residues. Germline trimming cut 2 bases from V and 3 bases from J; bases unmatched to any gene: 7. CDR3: CAWSPGLAGGPSYEQYF. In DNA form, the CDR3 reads TGTGCCTGGAGTCCGGGACTAGCGGGAGGGCCGAGCTACGAGCAGTACTTC.

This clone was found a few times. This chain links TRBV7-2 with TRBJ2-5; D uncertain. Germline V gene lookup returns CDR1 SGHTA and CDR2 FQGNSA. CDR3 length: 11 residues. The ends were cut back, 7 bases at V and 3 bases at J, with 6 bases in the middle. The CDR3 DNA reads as TGTGCCAGCACCCACAAAGAGACCCAGTACTTC. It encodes CASTHKETQYF.